Following are 15 T cell receptor beta chains from one sample sequenced in a study of blood T cell repertoires in COVID-19. Profiled with immunoSEQ multiplex PCR; TCRdb holds only in-frame clones, not every one. The sample lists 120,000 or so clones; around 70% were seen once. The material sequenced was peripheral blood. The source is a man aged 55 to 69 with acute or convalescent COVID-19.

V gene TRBV19 combines with J gene TRBJ1-5, with a tentative D call TRBD1 (5 bases). The germline V gene has CDR1 LNHDA and CDR2 SQIVND (reference sequence). The CDR3 loop spans 15 amino acids. V was shortened by 7 bases and J by 5 bases, with 18 bases between the two germline ends. The CDR3 region is CASNPRPQGYQPQHF. In nucleotides, the CDR3 is TGTGCCAGTAACCCCCGCCCCCAGGGCTATCAGCCCCAGCATTTT.

This chain links TRBV2 with TRBJ2-2; TRBD1 matches at 10 bases. There are 15 residues in the CDR3. Trimming at V came to 8 bases and at J to 4 bases, leaving 7 bases not matched to a gene. Germline V gene lookup returns CDR1 SNHLY and CDR2 FYNNEI. In nucleotides, the CDR3 is TGTGCCAGCTCTTTCGGGACAGGGGTCACCGGGGAGCTGTTTTTT. It encodes CASSFGTGVTGELFF. The full variable domain, rest sourced from reference TRBV2 and TRBJ2-2, is EPEVTQTPSHQVTQMGQEVILRCVPISNHLYFYWYRQILGQKVEFLVSFYNNEISEKSEIFDDQFSVERPDGSNFTLKIRSTKLEDSAMYFCASSFGTGVTGELFFGEGSRLTVL.

The chain couples TRBV11-3 to TRBJ1-1, with D maybe TRBD1 (6 bases). The CDR3 sequence is 13 residues long. Per the germline V gene, CDR1 is SGHNT and CDR2 is YENEEA. Trimming left V 6 bases short and J 8 bases short, with 16 bases between. CDR3 in DNA: TGTGCCAGCAGTTCCGGGACACTTTACGAAGCTTTCTTT. Its protein is CASSSGTLYEAFF. Drawing the rest from reference TRBV11-3 and TRBJ1-1, the complete variable domain is EAGVVQSPRYKIIEKKQPVAFWCNPISGHNTLYWYLQNLGQGPELLIRYENEEAVDDSQLPKDRFSAERLKGVDSTLKIQPAELGDSAVYLCASSSGTLYEAFFGQGTRLTVV.

This chain links TRBV7-8 with TRBJ2-3; no clear D gene. The CDR3 runs to 13 residues. The ends were cut back, 2 bases at V and 2 bases at J, with 5 bases in the middle. Germline assignment: CDR1 SGHVS and CDR2 FQNEAQ. For the CDR3, the DNA is TGTGCCAGCAGCTTATTATACACAGATACGCAGTATTTT. It encodes CASSLLYTDTQYF.

This chain joins TRBV3-1 (or the pseudogene TRBV3-2) and TRBJ1-1; possible D gene TRBD1, 6 bases. CDR3 length equals 16 residues. Trimming removed 1 base at V and 4 bases at J, with 16 bases between. The germline CDR1 and CDR2 sequences are LGHDT and YNNKEL (reference sequence). The chain's CDR3 is CASSQVPQGPGTEAFF. Here the CDR3 DNA reads TGTGCCAGCAGCCAAGTCCCACAGGGCCCGGGCACTGAAGCTTTCTTT.

With respect to this clone: Different DNA sequences within this sample yield the same CDR3. This sequence joins TRBV18 and TRBJ1-2; D gene uncertain. With 3 bases removed from V and 2 bases from J, the gap between germline ends came to 7 bases. This CDR3 spans 13 amino acids. From germline, CDR1 is KGHSH and CDR2 LQKENI. The CDR3 DNA reads TGTGCCAGCTCACCTGGAGGGAACTATGGCTACACCTTC. This codes for CASSPGGNYGYTF.

The chain is built from TRBV7-6 and TRBJ2-1; the match to TRBD2 covers 9 bases. Germline lookup yields CDR1 SGHVS and CDR2 FNYEAQ. The ends lost 1 base at V and 1 base at J; junction bases unmatched: 5. CDR3 length: 17 residues. DNA of the CDR3: TGTGCCAGCAGCTTAGATCTAGCGGGGTATTCCTACAATGAGCAGTTCTTC. It encodes CASSLDLAGYSYNEQFF.

This CDR3 reads CASSLERSGGGYTF. The CDR3 nucleotides are TGTGCCAGCAGCTTGGAAAGGTCGGGGGGTGGCTACACCTTC. The J gene is TRBJ1-2, the V gene TRBV5-6; TRBD1 might be the D (5 bases). The germline CDR1 and CDR2 sequences are SGHDT and YYEEEE. V gave up 0 bases and J gave up 7 bases, with 13 bases separating them. The CDR3 has 14 amino acids.

This chain links TRBV3-1 (or the pseudogene TRBV3-2) with TRBJ1-5; unclear D gene. Deletions cut 1 base from V and 5 bases from J, with 3 bases between. Germline CDR1 LGHDT, CDR2 YNNKEL (reference sequence). The CDR3 covers 12 residues. The CDR3 DNA reads TGTGCCAGCAGCCAAGGAGATCAGCCCCAGCATTTT. It specifies CASSQGDQPQHF.

V gene TRBV6-5 combines with J gene TRBJ1-3; D unclear. Trimming removed 8 bases from V and 2 bases from J, with 13 bases in between. From germline, CDR1 is MNHEY and CDR2 SVGAGI. CDR3 size: 14 residues. The CDR3 region is CASFGVLTGNTIYF. The CDR3 nucleotides read TGTGCCAGCTTTGGAGTGTTAACTGGAAACACCATATATTTT.

The J gene is TRBJ2-7, the V gene TRBV9; 11 nucleotides agree with TRBD2. Germline V gene lookup returns CDR1 SGDLS and CDR2 YYNGEE. V was pared by 2 bases and J by 6 bases, with 4 bases of the junction left unmatched. The CDR3 runs to 14 residues. The CDR3 coding sequence is TGTGCCAGCAGCGTTAGCGGGGGGGCTGGCGAGCAGTACTTC. Amino acid sequence: CASSVSGGAGEQYF.

J is TRBJ1-2 and V is TRBV5-1; 7 nucleotides line up with TRBD1. Germline CDR1 is SGHRS and CDR2 is YFSETQ. The CDR3 runs 14 residues. Losses at the gene ends were 4 bases for V and 2 bases for J; bases not matched to a gene: 5. Written as DNA, the CDR3 is TGCGCCAGCAGCGTGCAACAGGGGAACTATGGCTACACCTTC. This codes for CASSVQQGNYGYTF. Filled out from reference TRBV5-1 and TRBJ1-2, the complete variable domain reads KAGVTQTPRYLIKTRGQQVTLSCSPISGHRSVSWYQQTPGQGLQFLFEYFSETQRNKGNFPGRFSGRQFSNSRSEMNVSTLELGDSALYLCASSVQQGNYGYTFGSGTRLTVV.

The chain recombines TRBV2 with TRBJ1-5, with D hard to call. CDR1 is SNHLY, CDR2 FYNNEI, per germline. CDR3 length: 15 residues. With 7 bases removed from V and 4 bases from J, the gap between germline ends came to 17 bases. The CDR3 reads CASKLERALNQPQHF. CDR3 nucleotides: TGTGCCAGCAAGCTGGAGAGGGCCCTTAATCAGCCCCAGCATTTT.

V is TRBV9 and J is TRBJ1-1; no clear D. V was trimmed by 7 bases and J by 4 bases, leaving 11 bases between them. This CDR3 is built from 12 residues. Germline CDR1 is SGDLS and CDR2 is YYNGEE. The CDR3 loop reads CASGPVLTEAFF. For the CDR3, the DNA is TGTGCCAGCGGTCCGGTTCTCACTGAAGCTTTCTTT. Based on the CDR3 plus reference TRBV9 and TRBJ1-1, the full variable domain is DSGVTQTPKHLITATGQRVTLRCSPRSGDLSVYWYQQSLDQGLQFLIQYYNGEERAKGNILERFSAQQFPDLHSELNLSSLELGDSALYFCASGPVLTEAFFGQGTRLTVV.

The DNA for the CDR3 is TGTGCCAGCAGCTTTGTCGGGAGGCAGGGCGAGCAGTACTTC. This translates into CASSFVGRQGEQYF. This chain links TRBV5-4 with TRBJ2-7; TRBD2 matches 7 bases. CDR1 and CDR2 from the germline V gene are SGHNT and YYREEE (reference sequence). CDR3 length equals 14 residues. V shed 2 bases, J shed 6 bases, and the junction held 8 bases outside the gene matches.